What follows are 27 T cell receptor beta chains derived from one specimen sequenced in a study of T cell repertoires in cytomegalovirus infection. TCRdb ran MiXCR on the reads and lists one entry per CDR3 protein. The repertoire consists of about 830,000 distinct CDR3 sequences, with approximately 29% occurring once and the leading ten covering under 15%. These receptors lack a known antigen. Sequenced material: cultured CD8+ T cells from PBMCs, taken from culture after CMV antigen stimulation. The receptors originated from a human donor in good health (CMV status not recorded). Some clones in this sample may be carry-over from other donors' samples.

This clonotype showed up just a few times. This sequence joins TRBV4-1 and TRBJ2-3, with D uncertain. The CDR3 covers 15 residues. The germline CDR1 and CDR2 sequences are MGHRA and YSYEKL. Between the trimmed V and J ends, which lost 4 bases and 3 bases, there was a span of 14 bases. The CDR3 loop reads CASSPPLTGTDTQYF. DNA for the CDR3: TGCGCCAGCAGCCCCCCCCTCACTGGAACAGATACGCAGTATTTT.

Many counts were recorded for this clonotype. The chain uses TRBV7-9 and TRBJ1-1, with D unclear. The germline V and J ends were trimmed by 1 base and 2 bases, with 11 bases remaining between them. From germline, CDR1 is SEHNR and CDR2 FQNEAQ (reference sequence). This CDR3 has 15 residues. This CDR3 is CASSLVSGYNTEAFF. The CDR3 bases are TGTGCCAGCAGCTTAGTGTCGGGCTACAACACTGAAGCTTTCTTT.

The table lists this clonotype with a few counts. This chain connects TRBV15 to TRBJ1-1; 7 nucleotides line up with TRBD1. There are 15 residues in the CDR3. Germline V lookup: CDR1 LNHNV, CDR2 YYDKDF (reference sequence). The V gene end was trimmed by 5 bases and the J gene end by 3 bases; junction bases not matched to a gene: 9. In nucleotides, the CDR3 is TGTGCCACCAGCTCCAGGGACAGCCGGGACACTGAAGCTTTCTTT. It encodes CATSSRDSRDTEAFF.

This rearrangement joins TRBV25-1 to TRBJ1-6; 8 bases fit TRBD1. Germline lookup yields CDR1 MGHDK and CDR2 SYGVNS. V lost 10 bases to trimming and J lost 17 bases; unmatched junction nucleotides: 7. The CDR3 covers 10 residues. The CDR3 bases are TGTGCCACCTGGACAGGGACCTTCCACTTT. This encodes CATWTGTFHF.

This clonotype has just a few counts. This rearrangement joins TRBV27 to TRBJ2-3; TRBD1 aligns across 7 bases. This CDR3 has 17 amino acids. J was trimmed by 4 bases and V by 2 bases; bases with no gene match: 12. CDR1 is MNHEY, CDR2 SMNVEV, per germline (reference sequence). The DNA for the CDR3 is TGTGCCAGCAGTTTAATCGGGGTAGGGGGCTCCGCAGATACGCAGTATTTT. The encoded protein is CASSLIGVGGSADTQYF.

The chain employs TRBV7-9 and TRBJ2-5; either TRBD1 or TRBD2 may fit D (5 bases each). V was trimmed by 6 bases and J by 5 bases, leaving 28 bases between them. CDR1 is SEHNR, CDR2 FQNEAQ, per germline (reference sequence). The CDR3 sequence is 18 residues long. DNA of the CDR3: TGTGCCAGCAGATCCCCGGGACCCAGAGGGTCGAGGTGGGAGACCCAGTACTTC. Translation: CASRSPGPRGSRWETQYF. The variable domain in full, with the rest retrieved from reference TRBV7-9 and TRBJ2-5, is DTGVSQNPRHKITKRGQNVTFRCDPISEHNRLYWYRQTLGQGPEFLTYFQNEAQLEKSRLLSDRFSAERPKGSFSTLEIQRTEQGDSAMYLCASRSPGPRGSRWETQYFGPGTRLLVL.

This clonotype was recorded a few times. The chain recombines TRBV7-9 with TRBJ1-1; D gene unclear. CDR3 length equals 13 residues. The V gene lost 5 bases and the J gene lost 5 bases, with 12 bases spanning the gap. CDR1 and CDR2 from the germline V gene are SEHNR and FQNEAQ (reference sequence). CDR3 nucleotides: TGTGCCAGCAGCCCCTCGGGCCAGACTGAAGCTTTCTTT. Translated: CASSPSGQTEAFF.

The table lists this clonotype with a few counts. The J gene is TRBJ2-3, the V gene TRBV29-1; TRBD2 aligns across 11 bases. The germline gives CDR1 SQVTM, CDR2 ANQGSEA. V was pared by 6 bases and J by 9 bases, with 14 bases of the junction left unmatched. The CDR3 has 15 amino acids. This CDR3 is CSVPGASGGRRTQYF. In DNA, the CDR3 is TGCAGCGTGCCCGGAGCTAGCGGGGGGAGGAGGACGCAGTATTTT.

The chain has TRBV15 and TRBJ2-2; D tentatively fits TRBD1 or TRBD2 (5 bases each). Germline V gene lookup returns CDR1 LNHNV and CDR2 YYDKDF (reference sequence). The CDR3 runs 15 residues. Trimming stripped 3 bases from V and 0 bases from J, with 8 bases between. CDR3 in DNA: TGTGCCACCAGCAGGGGGACGGCGAACACCGGGGAGCTGTTTTTT. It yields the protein CATSRGTANTGELFF.

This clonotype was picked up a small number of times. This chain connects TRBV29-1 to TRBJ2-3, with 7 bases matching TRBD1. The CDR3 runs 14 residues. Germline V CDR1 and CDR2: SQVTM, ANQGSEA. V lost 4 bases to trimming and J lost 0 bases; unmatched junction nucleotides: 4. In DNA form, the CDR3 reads TGCAGCGTTGGCCGGGACAGTAGCACAGATACGCAGTATTTT. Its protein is CSVGRDSSTDTQYF.

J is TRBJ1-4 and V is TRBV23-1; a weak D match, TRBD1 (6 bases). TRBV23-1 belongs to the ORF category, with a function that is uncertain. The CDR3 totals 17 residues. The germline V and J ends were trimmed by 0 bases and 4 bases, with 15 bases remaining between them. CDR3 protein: CASSQSGRCRGNEKLFF. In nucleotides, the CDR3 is TGCGCCAGCAGTCAATCTGGCCGGTGCAGGGGTAATGAAAAACTGTTTTTT.

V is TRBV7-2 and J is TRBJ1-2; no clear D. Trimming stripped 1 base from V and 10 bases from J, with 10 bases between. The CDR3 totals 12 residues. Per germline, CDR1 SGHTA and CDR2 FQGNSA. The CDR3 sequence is CASSLGRVDYTF. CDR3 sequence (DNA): TGTGCCAGCAGCTTAGGGAGGGTTGACTACACCTTC. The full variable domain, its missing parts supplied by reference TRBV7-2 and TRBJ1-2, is GAGVSQSPSNKVTEKGKDVELRCDPISGHTALYWYRQSLGQGLEFLIYFQGNSAPDKSGLPSDRFSAERTGGSVSTLTIQRTQQEDSAVYLCASSLGRVDYTFGSGTRLTVV.

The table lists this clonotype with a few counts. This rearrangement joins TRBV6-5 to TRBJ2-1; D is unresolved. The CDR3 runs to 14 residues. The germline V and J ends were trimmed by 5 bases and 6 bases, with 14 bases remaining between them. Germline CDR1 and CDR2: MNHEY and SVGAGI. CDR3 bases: TGTGCCAGCAGTCTCCAAAGAGCTTCCAATGAGCAGTTCTTC. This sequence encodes CASSLQRASNEQFF.

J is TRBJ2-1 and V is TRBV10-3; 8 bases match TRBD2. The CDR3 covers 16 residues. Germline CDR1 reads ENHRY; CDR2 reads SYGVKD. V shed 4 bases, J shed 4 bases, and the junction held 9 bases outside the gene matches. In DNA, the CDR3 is TGTGCCATCAGTGTCAAGTCCGGGGGGGGGTACAATGAGCAGTTCTTC. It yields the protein CAISVKSGGGYNEQFF.

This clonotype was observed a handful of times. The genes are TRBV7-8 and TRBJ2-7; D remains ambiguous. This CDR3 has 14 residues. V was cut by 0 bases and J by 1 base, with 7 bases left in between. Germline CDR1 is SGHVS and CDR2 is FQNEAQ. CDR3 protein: CASSLAGISYEQYF. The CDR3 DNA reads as TGTGCCAGCAGCTTAGCTGGGATATCCTACGAGCAGTACTTC.

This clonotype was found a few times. This CDR3 reads CATPPRATSHSYEQYV. Here the CDR3 DNA reads TGCGCCACCCCTCCCCGAGCGACAAGTCACTCCTACGAGCAGTACGTC. The rearrangement links TRBV23-1 to TRBJ2-7; D call uncertain. Being an ORF, TRBV23-1 has a function that is uncertain. Trimming left V 10 bases short and J 0 bases short, with 22 bases between. The CDR3 is made up of 16 amino acids.

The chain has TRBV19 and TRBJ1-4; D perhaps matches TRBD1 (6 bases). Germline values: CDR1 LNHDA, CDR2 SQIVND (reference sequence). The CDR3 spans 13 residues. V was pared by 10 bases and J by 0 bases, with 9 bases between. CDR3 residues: CAIQGPTNEKLFF. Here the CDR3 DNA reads TGTGCCATACAGGGACCAACTAATGAAAAACTGTTTTTT.

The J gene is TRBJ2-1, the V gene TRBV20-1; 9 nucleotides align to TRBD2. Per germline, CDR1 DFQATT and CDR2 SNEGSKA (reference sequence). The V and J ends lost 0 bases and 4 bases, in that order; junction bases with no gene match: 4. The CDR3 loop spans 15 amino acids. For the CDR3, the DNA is TGCAGTGCTAGAGAGCGGGGGGGCCGGTACAATGAGCAGTTCTTC. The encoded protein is CSARERGGRYNEQFF.

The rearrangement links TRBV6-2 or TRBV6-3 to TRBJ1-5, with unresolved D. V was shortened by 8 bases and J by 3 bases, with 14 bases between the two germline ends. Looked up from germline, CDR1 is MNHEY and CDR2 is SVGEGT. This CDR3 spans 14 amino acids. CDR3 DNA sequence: TGTGCCAGCTCAACCCCGGGATACAATCAGCCCCAGCATTTT. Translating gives CASSTPGYNQPQHF.

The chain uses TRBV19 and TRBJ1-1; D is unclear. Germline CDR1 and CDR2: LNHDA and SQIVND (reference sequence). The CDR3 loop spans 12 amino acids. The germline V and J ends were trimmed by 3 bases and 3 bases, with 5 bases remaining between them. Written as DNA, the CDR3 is TGTGCCAGTAGTATTCGGGACACTGAAGCTTTCTTT. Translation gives CASSIRDTEAFF.

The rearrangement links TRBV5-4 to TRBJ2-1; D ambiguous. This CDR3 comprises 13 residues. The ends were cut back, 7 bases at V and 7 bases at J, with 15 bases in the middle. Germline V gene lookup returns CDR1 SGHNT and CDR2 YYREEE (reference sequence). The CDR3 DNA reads TGTGCCAGCCGCCCTCTTGGCAAAAATGAGCAGTTCTTC. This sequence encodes CASRPLGKNEQFF. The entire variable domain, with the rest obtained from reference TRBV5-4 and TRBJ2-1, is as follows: ETGVTQSPTHLIKTRGQQVTLRCSSQSGHNTVSWYQQALGQGPQFIFQYYREEENGRGNFPPRFSGLQFPNYSSELNVNALELDDSALYLCASRPLGKNEQFFGPGTRLTVL.

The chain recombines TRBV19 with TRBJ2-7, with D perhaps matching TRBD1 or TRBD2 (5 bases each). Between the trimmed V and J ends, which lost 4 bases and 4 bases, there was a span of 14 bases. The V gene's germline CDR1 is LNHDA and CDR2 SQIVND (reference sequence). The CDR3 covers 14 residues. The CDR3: CASSTSWGNYEQYF. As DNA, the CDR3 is TGTGCCAGTAGTACGTCGTGGGGGAATTACGAGCAGTACTTC.

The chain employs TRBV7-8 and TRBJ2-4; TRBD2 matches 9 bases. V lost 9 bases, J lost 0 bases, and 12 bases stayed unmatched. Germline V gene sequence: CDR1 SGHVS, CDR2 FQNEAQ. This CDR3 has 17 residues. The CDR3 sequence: CASSSSGDLVAKNIQYF. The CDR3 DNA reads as TGTGCCAGTTCTTCTAGCGGGGACCTAGTAGCCAAAAACATTCAGTACTTC.

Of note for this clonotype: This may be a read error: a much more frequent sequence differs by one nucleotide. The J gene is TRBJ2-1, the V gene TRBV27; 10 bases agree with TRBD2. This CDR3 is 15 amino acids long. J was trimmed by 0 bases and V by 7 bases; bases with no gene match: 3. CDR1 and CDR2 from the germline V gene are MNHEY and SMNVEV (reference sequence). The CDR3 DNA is TGTGCCAGCAACCTAGCGGGGGCCTCCTACAATGAGCAGTTCTTC. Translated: CASNLAGASYNEQFF.

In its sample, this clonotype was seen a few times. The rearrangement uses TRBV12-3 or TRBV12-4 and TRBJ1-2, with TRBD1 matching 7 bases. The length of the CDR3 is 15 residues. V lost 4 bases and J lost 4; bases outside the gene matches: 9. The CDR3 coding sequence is TGTGCCAGCAGTTATACAGGGGATCCCTTCTATGGCTACACCTTC. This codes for CASSYTGDPFYGYTF.

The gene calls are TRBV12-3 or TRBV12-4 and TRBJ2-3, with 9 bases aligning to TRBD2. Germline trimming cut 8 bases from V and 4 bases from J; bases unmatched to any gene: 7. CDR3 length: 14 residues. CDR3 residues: CASQGGGGADTQYF. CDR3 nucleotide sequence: TGTGCCAGCCAGGGCGGGGGGGGCGCAGATACGCAGTATTTT.

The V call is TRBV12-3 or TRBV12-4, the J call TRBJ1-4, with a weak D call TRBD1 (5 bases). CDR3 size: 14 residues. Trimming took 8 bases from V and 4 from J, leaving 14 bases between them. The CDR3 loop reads CASGRGSLNEKLFF. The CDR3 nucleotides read TGTGCCAGCGGCCGGGGCAGTCTTAATGAAAAACTGTTTTTT.